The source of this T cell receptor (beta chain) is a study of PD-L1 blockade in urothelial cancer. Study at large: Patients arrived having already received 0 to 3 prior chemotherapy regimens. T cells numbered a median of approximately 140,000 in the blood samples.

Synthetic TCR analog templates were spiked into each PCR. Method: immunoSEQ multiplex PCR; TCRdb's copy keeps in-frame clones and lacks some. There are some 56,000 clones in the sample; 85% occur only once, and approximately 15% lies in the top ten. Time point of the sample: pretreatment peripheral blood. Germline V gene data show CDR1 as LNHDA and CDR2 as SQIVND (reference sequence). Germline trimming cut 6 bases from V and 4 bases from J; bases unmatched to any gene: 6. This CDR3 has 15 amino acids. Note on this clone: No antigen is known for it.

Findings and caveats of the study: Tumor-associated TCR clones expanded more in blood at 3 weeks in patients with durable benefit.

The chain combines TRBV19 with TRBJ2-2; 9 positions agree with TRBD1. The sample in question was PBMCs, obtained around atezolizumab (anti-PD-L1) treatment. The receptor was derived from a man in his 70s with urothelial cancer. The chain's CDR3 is CASRPGQGFTGELFF. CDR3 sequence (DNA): TGTGCCAGTAGACCGGGACAGGGCTTCACCGGGGAGCTGTTTTTT.